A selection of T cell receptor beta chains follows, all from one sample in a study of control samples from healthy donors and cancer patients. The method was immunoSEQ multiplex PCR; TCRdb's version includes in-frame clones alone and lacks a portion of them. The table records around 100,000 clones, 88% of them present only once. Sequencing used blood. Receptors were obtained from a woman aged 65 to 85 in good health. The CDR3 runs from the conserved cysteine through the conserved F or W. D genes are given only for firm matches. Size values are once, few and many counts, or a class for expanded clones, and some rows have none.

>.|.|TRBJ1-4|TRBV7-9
CASSWSTQGEKLFF
TGTGCCAGCAGCTGGTCCACGCAGGGTGAAAAACTGTTTTTT
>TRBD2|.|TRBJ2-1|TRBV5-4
CASRGLAGAGNEQFF
TGTGCCAGCAGGGGACTAGCGGGGGCGGGCAATGAGCAGTTCTTC
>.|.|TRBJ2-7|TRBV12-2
CASRLGTSGYEQYF
TGTGCAAGTCGCTTAGGGACTAGCGGGTACGAGCAGTACTTC
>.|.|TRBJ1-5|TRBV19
CASTPGGPYSNQPQHF
TGTGCCAGTACGCCAGGCGGACCCTATAGCAATCAGCCCCAGCATTTT
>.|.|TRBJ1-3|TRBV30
CAWKTGPGNTIYF
TGTGCCTGGAAAACAGGGCCTGGAAACACCATATATTTT
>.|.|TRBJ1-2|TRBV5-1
CASSSGGVPNYGYTF
TGCGCCAGCAGCTCTGGCGGTGTCCCTAACTATGGCTACACCTTC
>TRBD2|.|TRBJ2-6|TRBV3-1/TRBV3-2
CARSQGASGGVSGANVLTF
TGTGCCCGCAGCCAAGGGGCCAGCGGGGGGGTCTCTGGGGCCAACGTCCTGACTTTC
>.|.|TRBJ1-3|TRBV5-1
CASSLALGTSGNTIYF
TGCGCCAGCAGCTTGGCTTTAGGGACCTCTGGAAACACCATATATTTT
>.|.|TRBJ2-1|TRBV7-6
CASANNEQFF
TGTGCCAGTGCCAACAATGAGCAGTTCTTC
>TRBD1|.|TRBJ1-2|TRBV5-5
CASSSTGTGPVYTF
TGTGCCAGCAGCTCTACCGGGACAGGACCTGTTTACACCTTC
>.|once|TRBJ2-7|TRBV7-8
CASSSPYRGGAYEQYF
TGTGCCAGCAGCTCCCCTTACAGGGGGGGGGCCTACGAGCAGTACTTC
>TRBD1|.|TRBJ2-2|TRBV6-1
CASSELSRGLRGTGELFF
TGTGCCAGCAGTGAATTGTCCAGGGGGCTCAGGGGCACCGGGGAGCTGTTTTTT
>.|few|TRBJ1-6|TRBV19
CASSQGALGGSPLHF
TGTGCCAGTAGTCAAGGGGCACTCGGGGGGTCACCCCTCCACTTT
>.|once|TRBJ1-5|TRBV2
CASSASGGDQPQHF
TGTGCCAGCAGTGCCTCGGGAGGGGATCAGCCCCAGCATTTT
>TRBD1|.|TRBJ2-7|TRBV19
CASSFSGTGNEQYF
TGTGCCAGTAGTTTTTCCGGGACAGGGAATGAGCAGTACTTC
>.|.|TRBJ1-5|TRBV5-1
CALMGGSNQPQHF
TGCGCCCTCATGGGGGGCAGCAATCAGCCCCAGCATTTT
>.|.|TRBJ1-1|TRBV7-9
CASSSNRKGYAEAFF
TGTGCCAGCAGCTCCAACAGGAAAGGTTACGCTGAAGCTTTCTTT
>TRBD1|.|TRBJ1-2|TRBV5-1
CASSLGTANYGYTF
TGCGCCAGCAGCCTAGGGACAGCTAACTATGGCTACACCTTC
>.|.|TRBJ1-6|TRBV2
CASRGGKPHYNSPLHF
TGTGCCAGCCGGGGGGGCAAGCCCCACTATAATTCACCCCTCCACTTT
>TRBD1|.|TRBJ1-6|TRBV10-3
CAINADRGLNSPLHF
TGTGCCATCAACGCCGACAGGGGGCTTAATTCACCCCTCCACTTT
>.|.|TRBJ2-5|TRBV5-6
CASSFRSIQKETQYF
TGTGCCAGCAGCTTTAGATCAATACAGAAAGAGACCCAGTACTTC
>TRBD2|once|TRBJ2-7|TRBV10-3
CAIRSASGRNYEQYF
TGTGCCATCAGGAGCGCTAGCGGGAGGAACTACGAGCAGTACTTC
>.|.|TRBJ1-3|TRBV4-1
CASSQGLEVNTIYF
TGCGCCAGCAGCCAAGGACTGGAGGTCAACACCATATATTTT
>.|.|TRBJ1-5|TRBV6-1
CASSEARGSNQPQHF
TGTGCCAGCAGTGAAGCTAGGGGAAGCAATCAGCCCCAGCATTTT
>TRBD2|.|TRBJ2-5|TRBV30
CAWSVLAEETQYF
TGTGCCTGGAGTGTCCTAGCGGAAGAGACCCAGTACTTC
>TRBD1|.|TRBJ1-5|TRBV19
CASSIQGDGQPQHF
TGTGCCAGTAGTATACAGGGGGATGGACAGCCCCAGCATTTT
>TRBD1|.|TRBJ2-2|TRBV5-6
CASSPVDRGNTGELFF
TGTGCCAGCAGCCCTGTGGACAGGGGAAACACCGGGGAGCTGTTTTTT
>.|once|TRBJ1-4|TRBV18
CASSSNREVGEKLFF
TGTGCCAGCTCGTCAAATAGGGAAGTCGGCGAAAAACTGTTTTTT
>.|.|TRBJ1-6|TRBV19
CASSARDSYNSPLHF
TGTGCCAGTAGTGCCAGAGACTCCTATAATTCACCCCTCCACTTT
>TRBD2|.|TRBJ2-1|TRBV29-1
CSGKLAASYNEQFF
TGCAGCGGGAAACTAGCGGCCTCCTACAATGAGCAGTTCTTC
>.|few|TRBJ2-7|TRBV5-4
CASSLETGFGEQYF
TGTGCCAGCAGCTTGGAAACAGGGTTTGGCGAGCAGTACTTC
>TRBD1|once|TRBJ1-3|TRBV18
CASSDRSTRGPGNTIYF
TGTGCCAGCTCAGACCGCTCCACAAGGGGGCCTGGAAACACCATATATTTT
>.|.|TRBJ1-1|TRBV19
CASRGRLNTEAFF
TGTGCCAGTCGGGGACGCCTGAACACTGAAGCTTTCTTT